This T cell receptor beta chain originates from a study of neoadjuvant nivolumab and ipilimumab in lung cancer. Overall study findings and caveats: Compared with tumor-adjacent uninvolved lung, resected tumors showed greater richness and clonality. Pathologic regression was not significantly tied to TCR clonality.

TCRdb's table, derived via immunoSEQ multiplex PCR, lists solely in-frame clones and lacks some. Of tens of thousands of clones detected, roughly nine tenths appear once; the ten largest clones hold about 4.9%. Points on this clone: Its matching antigen is unknown.

CDR3 length: 12 residues. The V gene lost 5 bases and the J gene lost 5 bases, with 10 bases spanning the gap. In germline, CDR1 is SGHTS, CDR2 YDEGEE. The chain carries TRBV5-8 and TRBJ2-5, with D unclear. The sample here was peripheral blood, taken after neoadjuvant nivolumab, alone or with ipilimumab, at or shortly before surgery. This TCR was sampled from an adult with non-small cell lung cancer. CDR3 DNA: TGTGCCAGCAGATGGGGTTATGAGACCCAGTACTTC. Translated: CASRWGYETQYF. Filled out from reference TRBV5-8 and TRBJ2-5, the complete variable domain reads EAGVTQSPTHLIKTRGQQATLRCSPISGHTSVYWYQQALGLGLQFLLWYDEGEERNRGNFPPRFSGRQFPNYSSELNVNALELEDSALYLCASRWGYETQYFGPGTRLLVL.